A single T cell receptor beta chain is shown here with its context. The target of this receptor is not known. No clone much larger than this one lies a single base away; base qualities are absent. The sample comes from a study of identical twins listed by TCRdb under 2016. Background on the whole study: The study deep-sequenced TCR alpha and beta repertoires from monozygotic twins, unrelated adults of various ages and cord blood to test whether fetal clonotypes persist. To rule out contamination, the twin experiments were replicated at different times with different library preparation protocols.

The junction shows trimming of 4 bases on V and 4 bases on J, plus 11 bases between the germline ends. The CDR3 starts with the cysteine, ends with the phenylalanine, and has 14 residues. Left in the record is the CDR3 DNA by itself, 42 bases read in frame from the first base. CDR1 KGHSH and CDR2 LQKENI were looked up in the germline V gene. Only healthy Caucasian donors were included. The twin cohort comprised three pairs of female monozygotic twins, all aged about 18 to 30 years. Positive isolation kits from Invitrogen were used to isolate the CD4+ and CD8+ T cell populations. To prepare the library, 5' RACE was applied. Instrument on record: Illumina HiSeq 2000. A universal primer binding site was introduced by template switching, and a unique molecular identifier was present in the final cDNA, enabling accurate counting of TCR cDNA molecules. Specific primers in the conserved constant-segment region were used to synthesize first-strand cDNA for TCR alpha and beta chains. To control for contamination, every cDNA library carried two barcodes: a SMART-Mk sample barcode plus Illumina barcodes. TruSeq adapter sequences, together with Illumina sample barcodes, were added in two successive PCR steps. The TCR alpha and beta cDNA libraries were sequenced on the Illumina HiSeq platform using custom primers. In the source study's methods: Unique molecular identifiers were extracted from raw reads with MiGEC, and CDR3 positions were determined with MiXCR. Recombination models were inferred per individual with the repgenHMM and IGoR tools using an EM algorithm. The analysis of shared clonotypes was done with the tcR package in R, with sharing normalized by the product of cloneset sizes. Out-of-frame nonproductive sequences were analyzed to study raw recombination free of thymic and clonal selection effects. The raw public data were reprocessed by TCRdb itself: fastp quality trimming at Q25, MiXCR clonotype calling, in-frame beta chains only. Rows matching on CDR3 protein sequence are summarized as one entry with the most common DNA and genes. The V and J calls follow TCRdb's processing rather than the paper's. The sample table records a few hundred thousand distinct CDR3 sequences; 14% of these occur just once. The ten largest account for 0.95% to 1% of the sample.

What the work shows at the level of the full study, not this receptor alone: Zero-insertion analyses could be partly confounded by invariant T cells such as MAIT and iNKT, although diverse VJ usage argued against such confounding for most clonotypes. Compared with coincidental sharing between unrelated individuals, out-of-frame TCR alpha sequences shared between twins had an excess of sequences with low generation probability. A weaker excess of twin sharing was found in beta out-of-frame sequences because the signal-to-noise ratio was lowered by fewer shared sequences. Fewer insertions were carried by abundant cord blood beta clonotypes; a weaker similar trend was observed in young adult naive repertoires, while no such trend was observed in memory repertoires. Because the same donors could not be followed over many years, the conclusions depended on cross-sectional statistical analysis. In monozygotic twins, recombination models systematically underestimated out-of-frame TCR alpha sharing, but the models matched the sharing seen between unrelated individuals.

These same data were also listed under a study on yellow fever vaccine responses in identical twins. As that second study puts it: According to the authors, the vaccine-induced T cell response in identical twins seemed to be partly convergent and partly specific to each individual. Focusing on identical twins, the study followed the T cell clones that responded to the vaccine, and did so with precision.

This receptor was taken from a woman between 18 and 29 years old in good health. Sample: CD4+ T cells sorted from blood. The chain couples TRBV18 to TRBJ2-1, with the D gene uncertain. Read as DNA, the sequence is TGTGCCAGCTCACTTGCGGACGGATACAATGAGCAGTTCTTC. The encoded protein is CASSLADGYNEQFF.